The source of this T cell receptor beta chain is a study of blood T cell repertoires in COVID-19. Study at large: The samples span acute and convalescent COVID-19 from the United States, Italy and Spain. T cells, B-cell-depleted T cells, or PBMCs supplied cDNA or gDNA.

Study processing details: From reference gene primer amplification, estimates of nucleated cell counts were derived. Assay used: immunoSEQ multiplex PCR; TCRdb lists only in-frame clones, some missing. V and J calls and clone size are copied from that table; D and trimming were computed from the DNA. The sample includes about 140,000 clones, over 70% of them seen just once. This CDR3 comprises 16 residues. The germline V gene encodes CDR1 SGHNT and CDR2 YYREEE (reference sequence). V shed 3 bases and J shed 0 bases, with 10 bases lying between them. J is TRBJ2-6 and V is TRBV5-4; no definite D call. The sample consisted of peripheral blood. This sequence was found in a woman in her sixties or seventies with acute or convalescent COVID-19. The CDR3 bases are TGTGCCAGCAGCTCCGCTTGGGCCTCTGGGGCCAACGTCCTGACTTTC. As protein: CASSSAWASGANVLTF.